This T cell receptor (beta chain) originates from a study of shared clonotypes between healthy human individuals. Assay used: immunoSEQ multiplex PCR; TCRdb lists only in-frame clones, some missing. Of 150,000 to 200,000 clones listed, around 63% are singletons. This clone was detected once. Germline assignment: CDR1 SGHVS and CDR2 FQNEAQ. The V segment lost 2 bases and the J segment 6 bases; nucleotides outside the gene matches: 7. This CDR3 has 15 amino acids. The rearrangement joins TRBV7-8 to TRBJ2-7; 10 nucleotides match TRBD2. The sequenced sample was memory CD4+ T cells sorted from blood. Subset noted: CD45RA-negative fraction. The clonotype comes from a man aged 30-40 years in good health. The DNA for the CDR3 is TGTGCCAGCAGCTTATCTCTAGCGGGAGCTCGCGAGCAGTACTTC. Encoded protein: CASSLSLAGAREQYF.